Listed below are T cell receptor beta chains from one sample, sequenced in a study of CD8 T cells in Susac syndrome. TCRdb passed the immunoSEQ multiplex PCR reads through MiXCR, listing each CDR3 protein once. The data contain about 120,000 distinct CDR3 sequences, roughly 94% of them seen just once; the ten biggest clones take up about 0.28%. The material sequenced was CD8+ T cells from PBMCs. The source of these receptors is a human donor with Susac syndrome. Both conserved end residues are part of each CDR3. The order of the fields is clone size, J gene, D gene, V gene, CDR3 protein, CDR3 DNA. The D gene is left open where the match is weak. Clone sizes are given selectively: once, few, many, or a class where the clone is expanded.

clone size: NA; J gene: TRBJ2-1; D gene: NA; V gene: TRBV30; CDR3 protein: CAWSVEGNEQFF; CDR3 DNA: TGTGCCTGGAGTGTAGAGGGCAATGAGCAGTTCTTC
clone size: NA; J gene: TRBJ2-7; D gene: NA; V gene: TRBV6-5; CDR3 protein: CASSYLQGGSEQYF; CDR3 DNA: TGTGCCAGCAGTTACCTCCAGGGGGGGAGCGAGCAGTACTTC
clone size: NA; J gene: TRBJ1-2; D gene: NA; V gene: TRBV4-1; CDR3 protein: CASSQDGRKGLMGYGYTF; CDR3 DNA: TGCGCCAGCAGCCAAGACGGGAGGAAGGGATTAATGGGCTATGGCTACACCTTC
clone size: NA; J gene: TRBJ2-5; D gene: TRBD2; V gene: TRBV20-1; CDR3 protein: CSASGVAGGRYQETQYF; CDR3 DNA: TGCAGTGCCAGTGGAGTAGCGGGGGGCCGGTACCAAGAGACCCAGTACTTC
clone size: once; J gene: TRBJ2-7; D gene: NA; V gene: TRBV6-5; CDR3 protein: CASSTLELVRGKYEQYF; CDR3 DNA: TGTGCCAGCAGTACACTAGAACTCGTTCGGGGCAAATACGAGCAGTACTTC
clone size: NA; J gene: TRBJ2-7; D gene: TRBD1; V gene: TRBV25-1; CDR3 protein: CASSAIKLLPGTGIPYEQYF; CDR3 DNA: TGTGCCAGCAGTGCAATCAAACTTCTCCCGGGGACAGGGATCCCCTACGAGCAGTACTTC
clone size: NA; J gene: TRBJ1-5; D gene: TRBD1; V gene: TRBV12-3/TRBV12-4; CDR3 protein: CASSPTGGSNQPQHF; CDR3 DNA: TGTGCCAGCAGTCCGACAGGGGGAAGCAATCAGCCCCAGCATTTT
clone size: NA; J gene: TRBJ2-7; D gene: NA; V gene: TRBV13; CDR3 protein: CASSLAVKYEQYF; CDR3 DNA: TGTGCCAGCAGCTTAGCAGTGAAGTACGAGCAGTACTTC
clone size: once; J gene: TRBJ2-6; D gene: NA; V gene: TRBV3-1; CDR3 protein: CASSQTGSGANVLTF; CDR3 DNA: TGTGCCAGCAGCCAGACAGGCTCTGGGGCCAACGTCCTGACTTTC
clone size: NA; J gene: TRBJ1-6; D gene: TRBD1; V gene: TRBV20-1; CDR3 protein: CSARTGLGSPLHF; CDR3 DNA: TGCAGTGCCCGGACAGGGTTGGGGTCACCCCTCCACTTT
clone size: once; J gene: TRBJ2-7; D gene: NA; V gene: TRBV6-6; CDR3 protein: CASSHGYGNSYEQYF; CDR3 DNA: TGTGCCAGCAGCCACGGGTACGGAAATTCTTACGAGCAGTACTTC